This T cell receptor (beta chain) was retrieved from a study of T cells expressing NK-cell markers. Study information: The TCR beta repertoires originated in sorted CD3+CD56+NKG2C+, CD3+CD56+NKG2C- and CD3+CD56-NKG2C+ T cells. The study sequenced eight donors, seven HCMV-seropositive and one seronegative. Study-level findings and limits: For roughly 6 donors, the dominant NKG2C+ clonotypes made up about 1.0-8% of their CD8+ T cells.

Details on this clonotype: Antigen: not known.

With UMIs, 5'RACE template switching was used to make TCR beta cDNA. TCRdb reprocessed the 5' RACE reads, with one entry per CDR3 protein and no DNA. The table for this sample gives 400,000 to 500,000 distinct CDR3 sequences. This CDR3 is 16 amino acids long. The germline V gene has CDR1 SGHAT and CDR2 FQNNGV. The clonotype originates from a woman between 18 and 70 years old in good health. The sample was blood T cells: a sorted CD56 or NKG2C T cell subset, CD4+ or CD8+ T cells, or bulk PBMC T cells (not recorded which). This chain links TRBV11-2 with TRBJ2-1; with no DNA, the TCRdb D assignment of TRBD2 cannot be verified. This chain's CDR3 is CASSLGGLAVIPEQFF.